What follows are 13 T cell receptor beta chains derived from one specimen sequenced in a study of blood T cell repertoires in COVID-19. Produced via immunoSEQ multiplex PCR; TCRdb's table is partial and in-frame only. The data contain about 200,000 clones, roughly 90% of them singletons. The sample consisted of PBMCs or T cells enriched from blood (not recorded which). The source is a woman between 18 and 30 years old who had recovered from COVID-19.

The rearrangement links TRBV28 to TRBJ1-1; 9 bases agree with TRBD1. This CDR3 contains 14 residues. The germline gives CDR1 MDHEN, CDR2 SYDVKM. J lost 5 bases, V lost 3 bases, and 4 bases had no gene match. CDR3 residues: CASSFQGQGTEAFF. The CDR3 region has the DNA TGTGCCAGCAGTTTCCAGGGACAGGGAACTGAAGCTTTCTTT.

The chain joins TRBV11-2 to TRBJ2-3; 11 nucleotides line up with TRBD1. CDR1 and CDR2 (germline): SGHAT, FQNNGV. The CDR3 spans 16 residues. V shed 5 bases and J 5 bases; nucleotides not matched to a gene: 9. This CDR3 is CASSPGQGGLGDTQYF. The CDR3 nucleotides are TGTGCCAGCAGCCCGGGACAGGGGGGTTTAGGAGATACGCAGTATTTT.

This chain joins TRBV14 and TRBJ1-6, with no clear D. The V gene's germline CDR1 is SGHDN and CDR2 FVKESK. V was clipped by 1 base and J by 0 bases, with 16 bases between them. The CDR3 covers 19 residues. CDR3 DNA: TGTGCCAGCAGCCAAGTAGGCCCCTCAGGAAGCTCCTATAATTCACCCCTCCACTTT. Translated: CASSQVGPSGSSYNSPLHF. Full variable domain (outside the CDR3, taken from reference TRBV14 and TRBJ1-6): EAGVTQFPSHSVIEKGQTVTLRCDPISGHDNLYWYRRVMGKEIKFLLHFVKESKQDESGMPNNRFLAERTGGTYSTLKVQPAELEDSGVYFCASSQVGPSGSSYNSPLHFGNGTRLTVT.

CDR3 DNA: TGTGCCAGCAGTCGAAGAGGGACAGCGTCCTCTGGAAACACCATATATTTT. Translated: CASSRRGTASSGNTIYF. V and J are TRBV28 and TRBJ1-3; 7 nucleotides line up with TRBD1. Trimming cost V 5 bases and J 0 bases; bases outside gene matches: 10. Germline values: CDR1 MDHEN, CDR2 SYDVKM. This CDR3 is 17 amino acids long.

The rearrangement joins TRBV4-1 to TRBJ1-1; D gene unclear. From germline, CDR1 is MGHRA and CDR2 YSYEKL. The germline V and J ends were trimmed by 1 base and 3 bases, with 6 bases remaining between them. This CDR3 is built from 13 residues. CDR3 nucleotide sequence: TGCGCCAGCAGCCAAGGGGAGCACACTGAAGCTTTCTTT. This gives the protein CASSQGEHTEAFF.

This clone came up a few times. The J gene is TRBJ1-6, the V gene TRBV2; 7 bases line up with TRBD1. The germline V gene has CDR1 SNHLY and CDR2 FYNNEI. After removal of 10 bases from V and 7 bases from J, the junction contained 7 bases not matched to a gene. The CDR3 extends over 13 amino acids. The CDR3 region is CAITGQRNSPLHF. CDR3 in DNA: TGTGCCATCACGGGACAGCGGAATTCACCCCTCCACTTT.

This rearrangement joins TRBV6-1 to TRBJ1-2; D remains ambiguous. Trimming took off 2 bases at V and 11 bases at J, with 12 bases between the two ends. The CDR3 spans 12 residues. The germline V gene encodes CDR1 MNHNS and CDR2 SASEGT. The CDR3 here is CASSELRVEYTF. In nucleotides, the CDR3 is TGTGCCAGCAGTGAACTGAGAGTTGAGTACACCTTC.

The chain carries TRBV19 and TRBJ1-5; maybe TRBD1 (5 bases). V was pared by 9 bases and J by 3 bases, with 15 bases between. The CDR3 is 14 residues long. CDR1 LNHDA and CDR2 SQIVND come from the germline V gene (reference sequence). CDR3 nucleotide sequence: TGTGCCAGCGCCTCTGGCAGGGACAATCAGCCCCAGCATTTT. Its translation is CASASGRDNQPQHF.

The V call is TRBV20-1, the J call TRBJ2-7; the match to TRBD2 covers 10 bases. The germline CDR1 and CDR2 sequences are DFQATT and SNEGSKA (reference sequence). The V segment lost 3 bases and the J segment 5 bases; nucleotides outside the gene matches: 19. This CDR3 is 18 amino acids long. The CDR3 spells CSASAAGVSGGFVHEQYF. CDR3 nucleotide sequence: TGCAGTGCTAGTGCCGCGGGGGTTAGCGGGGGGTTTGTGCACGAGCAGTACTTC.

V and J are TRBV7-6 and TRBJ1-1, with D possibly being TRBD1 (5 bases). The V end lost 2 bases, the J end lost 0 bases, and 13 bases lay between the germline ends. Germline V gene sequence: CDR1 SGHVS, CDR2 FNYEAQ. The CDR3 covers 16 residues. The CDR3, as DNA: TGTGCCAGCAGCTTACAAGAAGCAGGGATGAACACTGAAGCTTTCTTT. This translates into CASSLQEAGMNTEAFF.

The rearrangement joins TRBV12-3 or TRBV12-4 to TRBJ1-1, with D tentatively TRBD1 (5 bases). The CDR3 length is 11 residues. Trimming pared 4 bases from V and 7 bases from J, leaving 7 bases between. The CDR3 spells CASSYRGEAFF. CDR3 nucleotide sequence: TGTGCCAGCAGTTATAGGGGTGAAGCTTTCTTT.

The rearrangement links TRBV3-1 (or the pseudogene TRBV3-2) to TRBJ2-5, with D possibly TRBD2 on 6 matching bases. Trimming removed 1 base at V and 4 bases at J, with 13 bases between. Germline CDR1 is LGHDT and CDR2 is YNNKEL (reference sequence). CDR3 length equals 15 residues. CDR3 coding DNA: TGTGCCAGCAGCCAAGGGTATCGGGGGACAGAGACCCAGTACTTC. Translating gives CASSQGYRGTETQYF.

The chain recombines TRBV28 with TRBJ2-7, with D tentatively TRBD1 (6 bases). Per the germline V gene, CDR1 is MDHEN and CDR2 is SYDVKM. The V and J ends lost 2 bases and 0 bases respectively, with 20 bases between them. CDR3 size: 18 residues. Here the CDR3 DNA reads TGTGCCAGCAGTTTAAAAATCGGACGCAGGGGAAGCTCCTACGAGCAGTACTTC. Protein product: CASSLKIGRRGSSYEQYF.